This T cell receptor beta chain derives from a study of T cells in localized non-small cell lung cancer. The method was immunoSEQ multiplex PCR; TCRdb's version includes in-frame clones alone and lacks a portion of them. This table holds roughly 15,000 clones, around 90% found once. The clonotype originates from a woman aged 40-75 years with stage III lung adenocarcinoma. Material: peripheral blood mononuclear cells, obtained before any cancer treatment.

CDR3: CASSFQPGGRGLNTGELFF. CDR3 coding DNA: TGTGCCAGCAGCTTCCAGCCAGGGGGTCGGGGATTGAACACCGGGGAGCTGTTTTTT. V gene TRBV7-7 combines with J gene TRBJ2-2, with 7 bases lining up with TRBD1. CDR1 and CDR2 from the germline V gene are SSHAT and FNYEAQ (reference sequence). The junction had 14 bases not matched to a gene; V was cut back by 3 bases and J by 1 base. This CDR3 contains 19 residues.